The rows below give T cell receptor beta chains drawn from one sample of a study of T cells in tuberculosis. Libraries were prepared by immunoSEQ multiplex PCR; TCRdb keeps only in-frame clonotypes and omits some of them. The data hold 70,000 to 95,000 clones, with more than 75% observed a single time. The sample taken for sequencing was CD1b-GMM tetramer-negative cells sorted from PBMCs. The receptors derive from an adult woman with latent tuberculosis. Both conserved end residues are part of each CDR3. Fields, in order: clone size, D gene, V gene, J gene, CDR3 DNA, CDR3 protein. D genes are given only for firm matches. For some rows the clone size is stated as once, few or many, or as a class when expanded; others skip it.

.	TRBD1	TRBV27	TRBJ2-1	TGTGCCAGCAGTTTATACCGGGGACAGAATACTGAGCAGTTCTTC	CASSLYRGQNTEQFF
.	.	TRBV19	TRBJ1-6	TGTGCCAGTAGTACGACAGTGAGGAATTCACCCCTCCACTTT	CASSTTVRNSPLHF
.	TRBD1	TRBV5-6	TRBJ1-5	TGTGCCAGCAGCATGGGACAGGACAATCAGCCCCAGCATTTT	CASSMGQDNQPQHF
.	.	TRBV7-3	TRBJ2-3	TGTGCCAGCAGCTTAGGGGCAGAGGCAGATACGCAGTATTTT	CASSLGAEADTQYF
.	.	TRBV10-3	TRBJ2-2	TGTGCCATCAGTGTCCTCATTGTCCTGCCCCGGGCGGGGAAGAACACCGGGGAGCTGTTTTTT	CAISVLIVLPRAGKNTGELFF
.	.	TRBV19	TRBJ2-7	TGTGCCAGTAGTAGGGGACTGAGCTCCTACGAGCAGTACTTC	CASSRGLSSYEQYF
.	TRBD1	TRBV5-1	TRBJ2-2	TGCGCCAGCAGCTTTTACCGGGACAGGGGGACCGGGGAGCTGTTTTTT	CASSFYRDRGTGELFF
.	.	TRBV29-1	TRBJ1-2	TGCAGCGTTTATAGCCCTAACTATGGCTACACCTTC	CSVYSPNYGYTF
once	.	TRBV29-1	TRBJ2-5	TGCAGCGTTGATCATGGGGCTGGTGAGACCCAGTACTTC	CSVDHGAGETQYF
.	TRBD1	TRBV29-1	TRBJ1-2	TGCAGCGTAGGACAGGCTAAGGGCCTTAGCTATGGCTACACCTTC	CSVGQAKGLSYGYTF
.	.	TRBV6-5	TRBJ1-4	TGTGCCAGCAGTTACTGGGCCAACGATGAAAAACTGTTTTTT	CASSYWANDEKLFF
.	.	TRBV4-1	TRBJ1-1	TGCGCCAGCAGCCAACTATCAGGGTTCACTGAAGCTTTCTTT	CASSQLSGFTEAFF
.	.	TRBV6-1	TRBJ1-3	TGTGCCAGCACCAGGGTAGAGGCTGGAAACACCATATATTTT	CASTRVEAGNTIYF
.	.	TRBV7-9	TRBJ2-5	TGTGCCAGCAGCTTTGGCGGCCACGGGGTGGAGGGCCAGACCCAGTACTTC	CASSFGGHGVEGQTQYF
.	TRBD2	TRBV19	TRBJ2-7	TGTGCCAGTAGTTCCGCTAGCGGGGGGCCCTCCTACGAGCAGTACTTC	CASSSASGGPSYEQYF
.	TRBD1	TRBV19	TRBJ1-2	TGTGCCAGTAGTCCGGGACAGGGGAGTTATGGCTACACCTTC	CASSPGQGSYGYTF
.	.	TRBV6-5	TRBJ1-1	TGTGCCAGCAGTTACCACCCGCCGGGGTTCACTGAAGCTTTCTTT	CASSYHPPGFTEAFF
.	.	TRBV6-6	TRBJ1-2	TGTGCCAGCAGTCCCGGACAGTTCTATGGCTACACCTTC	CASSPGQFYGYTF
.	TRBD1	TRBV7-2	TRBJ2-1	TGTGCCAGCAGCTTAACGAGGGACAGCAATGAGCAGTTCTTC	CASSLTRDSNEQFF
.	.	TRBV6-1	TRBJ1-2	TGTGCCAGCACACATACTAACTATGGCTACACCTTC	CASTHTNYGYTF
.	.	TRBV4-1	TRBJ1-2	TGCGCCAGCAGCCAGCGAGCCCTAGTTGATGGCTACACCTTC	CASSQRALVDGYTF
.	.	TRBV6-4	TRBJ2-1	TGTGCCAGCAGTGAGGCTAGCTATGCGGGAAATGAGCAGTTCTTC	CASSEASYAGNEQFF
.	TRBD2	TRBV6-6	TRBJ2-5	TGTGCCAGCAGTTGGACTAGCGGGGGGCCACAAGAGACCCAGTACTTC	CASSWTSGGPQETQYF
.	.	TRBV2	TRBJ2-2	TGTGCCAGCAGTGAAAACAGGGAAGGCGGGGAGCTGTTTTTT	CASSENREGGELFF
.	.	TRBV5-1	TRBJ2-1	TGCGCCAGCAGCCTAGCTAACTCCTACAATGAGCAGTTCTTC	CASSLANSYNEQFF
once	TRBD2	TRBV7-2	TRBJ2-5	TGTGCCAGCAGCTTAGGAGGACTAGCGGGGGGGCCGAGAGAGACCCAGTACTTC	CASSLGGLAGGPRETQYF
.	TRBD1	TRBV7-8	TRBJ1-1	TGTGCCAGCAGCTTCGGGACAGGGATGAACACTGAAGCTTTCTTT	CASSFGTGMNTEAFF
.	TRBD1	TRBV6-5	TRBJ1-1	TGTGCCAGCAGGCCCGGGACAGTGAACACTGAAGCTTTCTTT	CASRPGTVNTEAFF
.	TRBD2	TRBV11-3	TRBJ2-5	TGTGCCAGCAGCTTAGCTGGGGGGGAGCAGTACTTC	CASSLAGGEQYF
.	TRBD1	TRBV5-1	TRBJ1-1	TGCGCCAGCAGCATCAACCCGGGACAGGAGAACACTGAAGCTTTCTTT	CASSINPGQENTEAFF
.	.	TRBV7-9	TRBJ2-2	TGTGCCAGCAGCCCCCGCGGCAGTCAGAGAGATAACACCGGGGAGCTGTTTTTT	CASSPRGSQRDNTGELFF
.	.	TRBV7-6	TRBJ2-3	TGTGCCAGCAGCGCTGCGGGGTTCACAGATACGCAGTATTTT	CASSAAGFTDTQYF
.	TRBD2	TRBV6-5	TRBJ2-5	TGTGCCAGCAGTCGGACTAGCGCTATCGAGACCCAGTACTTC	CASSRTSAIETQYF